The 14 T cell receptor beta chains reported below all come from one sample, sequenced in a study of T cells in Graves' hyperthyroidism and ophthalmopathy. RNA transcripts provided the source from which TCR beta CDR3 regions were amplified. The TCR CDR3 first-round RT-PCR relied on the HTBI primer set. TCRdb reprocessed the multiplex PCR reads via MiXCR and lists one record per CDR3 protein. The sample yields approximately 620,000 distinct CDR3 sequences, about 16% seen once. The sample was blood. The origin of the receptors is a woman aged 40 to 50 with Graves' ophthalmopathy.

The CDR3 DNA reads as TGCGCCAGCAGCCAATCCCCTAGCGGGAGCGCCTACGAGCAGTACTTC. Translated, it gives CASSQSPSGSAYEQYF. The chain carries TRBV4-1 and TRBJ2-7; 10 positions match TRBD2. Germline CDR1 MGHRA, CDR2 YSYEKL. The CDR3 is 16 residues long. With 2 bases clipped from V and 2 bases from J, the junction kept 6 bases outside the gene matches.

Ten or more counts support this clonotype. The V call is TRBV2, the J call TRBJ1-2; D perhaps matches TRBD1 (5 bases). This CDR3 has 13 residues. The V end was cut by 4 bases, the J end by 8 bases, with 14 bases between. Germline CDR1 SNHLY, CDR2 FYNNEI. Here the CDR3 DNA reads TGTGCCAGCAGTGCCCGGGGGAGCAGGGGCTACACCTTC. Translated, it gives CASSARGSRGYTF. Complete variable domain (other parts from reference TRBV2 and TRBJ1-2): EPEVTQTPSHQVTQMGQEVILRCVPISNHLYFYWYRQILGQKVEFLVSFYNNEISEKSEIFDDQFSVERPDGSNFTLKIRSTKLEDSAMYFCASSARGSRGYTFGSGTRLTVV.

This clonotype was detected many times. The chain carries TRBV11-1 and TRBJ2-3, with D possibly being TRBD1 or TRBD2 (5 bases each). The CDR3 consists of 15 residues. V was clipped by 5 bases and J by 6 bases, with 18 bases between them. The V gene's germline CDR1 is SGHAT and CDR2 FQDESV (reference sequence). The CDR3 coding sequence is TGTGCCAGCAGCCGATCCGGGGCAGGGATGGATACGCAGTATTTT. It is translated as CASSRSGAGMDTQYF.

This clonotype was found a few times. This CDR3 is CASSFLSGAYNEQFF. CDR3 bases: TGTGCCAGCAGTTTTCTTTCTGGGGCCTACAATGAGCAGTTCTTC. This sequence joins TRBV6-5 and TRBJ2-1; the D is unclear. Trimming removed 4 bases at V and 2 bases at J, with 12 bases between. The germline V gene encodes CDR1 MNHEY and CDR2 SVGAGI. This CDR3 is 15 amino acids long.

V and J are TRBV12-3 or TRBV12-4 and TRBJ1-1; the D is unclear. V shed 4 bases and J shed 4 bases, with 10 bases lying between them. This CDR3 comprises 13 residues. In DNA form, the CDR3 reads TGTGCCAGCAGTTCTGAAAAGGGCACTGAAGCTTTCTTT. As protein: CASSSEKGTEAFF.

This clonotype was counted ten times or more. The chain couples TRBV20-1 to TRBJ2-1; the D is unclear. Germline V gene lookup returns CDR1 DFQATT and CDR2 SNEGSKA (reference sequence). The CDR3 has 14 residues. Between the trimmed V and J ends, which lost 2 bases and 0 bases, there was a span of 8 bases. The CDR3 loop is CSARRHSSYNEQFF. The CDR3, as DNA: TGCAGTGCTAGACGCCACAGCTCCTACAATGAGCAGTTCTTC.

This clonotype occurred a few times. The chain recombines TRBV3-1 with TRBJ2-7, with TRBD2 matching 14 bases. Germline V gene lookup returns CDR1 LGHDT and CDR2 YNNKEL (reference sequence). This CDR3 spans 18 amino acids. Germline trimming cut 1 base from V and 3 bases from J; bases unmatched to any gene: 8. The CDR3 region has the DNA TGTGCCAGCAGCCAAGGACTAGCGGGAGGGCCCTTAGGCTACGAGCAGTACTTC. Protein sequence: CASSQGLAGGPLGYEQYF.

This clonotype was counted ten times or more. The V and J genes are TRBV4-2 and TRBJ2-1; 8 bases are a match to TRBD2. The CDR3 totals 13 residues. Germline lookup yields CDR1 LGHNA and CDR2 YNFKEQ. V gave up 4 bases and J gave up 8 bases; unmatched junction bases: 4. The CDR3 loop reads CASSLGGVYEQFF. CDR3 in DNA: TGTGCCAGCAGCCTCGGGGGGGTCTATGAGCAGTTCTTC.

Only a few counts were recorded for this clonotype. The J gene is TRBJ2-1, the V gene TRBV5-1, with 11 nucleotides matching TRBD2. Trimming at V came to 4 bases and at J to 4 bases, leaving 4 bases not matched to a gene. Per germline, CDR1 SGHRS and CDR2 YFSETQ. This CDR3 is built from 15 residues. The CDR3 loop is CASSVTSGAYNEQFF. Written as DNA, the CDR3 is TGCGCCAGCAGCGTGACTAGCGGGGCTTACAATGAGCAGTTCTTC.

This clonotype was observed a handful of times. The chain is built from TRBV3-1 and TRBJ1-2; TRBD1 might be the D (5 bases). Germline V CDR1 and CDR2: LGHDT, YNNKEL (reference sequence). Trimming removed 4 bases from V and 8 bases from J, with 20 bases in between. CDR3 length: 15 residues. Here the CDR3 DNA reads TGTGCCAGCAGCCCTACAGAGCGGGGGAGAAGGGGCTACACCTTC. Its protein product is CASSPTERGRRGYTF.

CDR3 sequence (DNA): TGTGCCAGCAGCCCGGGACAGGGTGTCTCTGGGGCCAACGTCCTGACTTTC. This sequence encodes CASSPGQGVSGANVLTF. This rearrangement joins TRBV11-3 to TRBJ2-6; 9 bases agree with TRBD1. CDR1 SGHNT and CDR2 YENEEA come from the germline V gene. V gave up 5 bases and J gave up 0 bases; unmatched junction bases: 5. The CDR3 loop spans 17 amino acids.

Many counts were recorded for this clonotype. The chain links TRBV11-2 to TRBJ2-2, with D possibly TRBD2 on 6 matching bases. This CDR3 spans 15 amino acids. The V gene lost 5 bases and the J gene lost 3 bases, with 13 bases spanning the gap. Germline V CDR1 and CDR2: SGHAT, FQNNGV. In DNA, the CDR3 is TGTGCCAGCAGCGTACCGGGAGCATACACCGGGGAGCTGTTTTTT. Translating gives CASSVPGAYTGELFF.

This clonotype showed up many times. V and J are TRBV18 and TRBJ2-5; the D gene is possibly TRBD1 (5 bases). Deletions cut 4 bases from V and 4 bases from J, with 10 bases between. Germline V gene lookup returns CDR1 KGHSH and CDR2 LQKENI. This CDR3 region has 13 residues. The CDR3 DNA follows: TGTGCCAGCTCACTGACAGAGTCAGAGACCCAGTACTTC. It yields the protein CASSLTESETQYF.

A note on this clonotype: A read error is possible here, since a much larger clone lies one base away. This chain connects TRBV10-3 to TRBJ1-1; D call uncertain. The CDR3 has 13 residues. Germline assignment: CDR1 ENHRY and CDR2 SYGVKD. As DNA, the CDR3 is TGTGCCGTCAGTGATTATGAGGGCACTGAAGCTTTCTTT. Amino acids: CAVSDYEGTEAFF.